Included here is one T cell receptor (beta chain) sequence, with context. Its antigen is not known. The entry originates in a study of cytomegalovirus exposure and HLA in healthy donors. Study-wide context: The 130 or so validation repertoires, a later analysis reported, used the same platform as the roughly 700 repertoires from the first cohort.

Repertoires were generated with immunoSEQ multiplex PCR, while TCRdb's copy carries only in-frame clones and drops some. Of some 290,000 clones listed, nearly 90% are singletons. Trimming removed 3 bases from V and 8 bases from J; junction bases left unmatched: 10. CDR3 length equals 15 residues. Study-wide results and caveats: For most TCR sequences rarity was the rule, although some public TCRs occurred in many donors.

The rearrangement links TRBV23-1 to TRBJ1-2; 9 bases map to TRBD1. TRBV23-1 belongs to the ORF category, with a function that is uncertain. This clonotype originated in a man aged 30 to 45 in good health and CMV-seronegative. Sequencing input: PBMCs. The CDR3 here is CASSHPGTGFGGYTF. The DNA of the CDR3 is TGCGCCAGCAGTCATCCCGGGACAGGGTTTGGGGGCTACACCTTC.